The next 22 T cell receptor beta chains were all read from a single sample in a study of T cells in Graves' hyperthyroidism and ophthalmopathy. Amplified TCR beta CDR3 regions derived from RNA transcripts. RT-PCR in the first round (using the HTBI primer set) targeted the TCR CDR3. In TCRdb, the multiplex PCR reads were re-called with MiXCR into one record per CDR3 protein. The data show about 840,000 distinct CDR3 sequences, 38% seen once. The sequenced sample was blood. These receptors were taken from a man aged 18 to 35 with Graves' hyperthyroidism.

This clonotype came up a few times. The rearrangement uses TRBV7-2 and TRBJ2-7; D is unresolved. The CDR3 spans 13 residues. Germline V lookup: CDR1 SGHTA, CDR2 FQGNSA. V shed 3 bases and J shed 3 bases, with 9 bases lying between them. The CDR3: CASSFAIDYEQYF. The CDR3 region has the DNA TGTGCCAGCAGCTTTGCGATTGACTACGAGCAGTACTTC.

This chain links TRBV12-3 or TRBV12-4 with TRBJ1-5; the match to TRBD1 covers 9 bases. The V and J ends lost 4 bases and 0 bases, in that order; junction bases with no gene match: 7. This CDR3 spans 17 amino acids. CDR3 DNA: TGTGCCAGCAGTTCCGGGGACAGGGACTATAGCAATCAGCCCCAGCATTTT. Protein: CASSSGDRDYSNQPQHF.

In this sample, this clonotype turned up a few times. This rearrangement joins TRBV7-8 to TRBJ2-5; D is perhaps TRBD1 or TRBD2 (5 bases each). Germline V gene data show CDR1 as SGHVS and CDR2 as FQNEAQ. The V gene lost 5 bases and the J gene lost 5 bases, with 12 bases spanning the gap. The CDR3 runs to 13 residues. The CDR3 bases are TGTGCCAGCAGCCCCAGGGAGAGCGAGACCCAGTACTTC. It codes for CASSPRESETQYF. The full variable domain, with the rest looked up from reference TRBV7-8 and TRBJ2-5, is GAGVSQSPRYKVAKRGQDVALRCDPISGHVSLFWYQQALGQGPEFLTYFQNEAQLDKSGLPSDRFFAERPEGSVSTLKIQRTQQEDSAVYLCASSPRESETQYFGPGTRLLVL.

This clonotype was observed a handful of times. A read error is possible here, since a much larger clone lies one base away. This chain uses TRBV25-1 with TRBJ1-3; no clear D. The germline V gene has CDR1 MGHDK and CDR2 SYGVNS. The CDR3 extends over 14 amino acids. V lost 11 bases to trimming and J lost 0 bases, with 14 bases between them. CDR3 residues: CAGIFEGSGNTIYF. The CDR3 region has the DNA TGTGCCGGCATTTTCGAGGGCTCTGGAAACACCATATATTTT.

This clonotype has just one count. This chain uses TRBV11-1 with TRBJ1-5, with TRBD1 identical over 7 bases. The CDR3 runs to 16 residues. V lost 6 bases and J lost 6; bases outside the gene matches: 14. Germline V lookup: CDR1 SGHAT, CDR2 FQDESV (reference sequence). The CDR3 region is CASSEARGGFSQPQHF. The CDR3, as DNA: TGTGCCAGCAGTGAAGCAAGAGGGGGCTTTTCTCAGCCCCAGCATTTT.

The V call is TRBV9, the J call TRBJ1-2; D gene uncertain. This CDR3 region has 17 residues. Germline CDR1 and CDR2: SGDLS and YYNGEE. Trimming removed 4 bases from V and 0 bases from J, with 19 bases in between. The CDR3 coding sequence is TGTGCCAGCAGCCAAGAAAATCTGGGGAGGACTAACTATGGCTACACCTTC. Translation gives CASSQENLGRTNYGYTF.

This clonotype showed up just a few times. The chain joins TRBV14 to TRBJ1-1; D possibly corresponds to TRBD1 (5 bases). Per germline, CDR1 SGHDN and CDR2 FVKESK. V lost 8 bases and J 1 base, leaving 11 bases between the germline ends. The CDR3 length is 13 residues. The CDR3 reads CASLGETNTEAFF. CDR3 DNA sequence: TGTGCCAGCCTGGGGGAGACGAACACTGAAGCTTTCTTT.

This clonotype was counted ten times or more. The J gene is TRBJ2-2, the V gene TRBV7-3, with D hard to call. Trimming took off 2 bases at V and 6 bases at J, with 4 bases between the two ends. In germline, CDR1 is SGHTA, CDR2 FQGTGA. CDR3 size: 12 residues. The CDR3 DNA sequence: TGTGCCAGCAGCTTATCGTCCGGGGAGCTGTTTTTT. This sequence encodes CASSLSSGELFF.

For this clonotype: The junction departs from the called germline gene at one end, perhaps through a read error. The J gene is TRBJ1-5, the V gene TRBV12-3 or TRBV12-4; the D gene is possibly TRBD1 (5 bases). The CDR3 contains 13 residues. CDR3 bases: TGTACCAGCAGCTTGGGGGAGGATCAGCCCCAGCATTTT. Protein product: CTSSLGEDQPQHF.

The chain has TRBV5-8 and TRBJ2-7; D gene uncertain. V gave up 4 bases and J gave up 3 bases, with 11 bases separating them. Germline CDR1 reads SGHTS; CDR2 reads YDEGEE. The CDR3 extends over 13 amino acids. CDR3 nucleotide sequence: TGTGCCAGCAGCACCCGGCAGAGCTACGAGCAGTACTTC. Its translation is CASSTRQSYEQYF. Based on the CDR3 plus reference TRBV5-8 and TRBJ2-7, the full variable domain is EAGVTQSPTHLIKTRGQQATLRCSPISGHTSVYWYQQALGLGLQFLLWYDEGEERNRGNFPPRFSGRQFPNYSSELNVNALELEDSALYLCASSTRQSYEQYFGPGTRLTVT.

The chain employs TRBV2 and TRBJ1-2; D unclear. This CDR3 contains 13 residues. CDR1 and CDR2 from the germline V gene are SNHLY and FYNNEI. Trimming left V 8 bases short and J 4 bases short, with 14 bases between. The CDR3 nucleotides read TGTGCCAGCCCCTACGAGGGTACCTATGGCTACACCTTC. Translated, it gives CASPYEGTYGYTF.

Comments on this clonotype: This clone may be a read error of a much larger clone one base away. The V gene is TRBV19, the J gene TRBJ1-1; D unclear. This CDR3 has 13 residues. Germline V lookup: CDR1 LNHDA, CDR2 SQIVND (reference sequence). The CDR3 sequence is CASSIIFSTEASF. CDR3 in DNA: TGTGCCAGTAGTATAATATTCAGCACTGAAGCTTCCTTT.

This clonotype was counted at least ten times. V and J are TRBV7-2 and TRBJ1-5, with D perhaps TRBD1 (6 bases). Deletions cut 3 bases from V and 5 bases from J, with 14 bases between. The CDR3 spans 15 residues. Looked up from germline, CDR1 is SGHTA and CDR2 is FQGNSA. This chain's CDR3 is CASSFGTGGYQPQHF. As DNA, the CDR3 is TGTGCCAGCAGCTTCGGTACGGGGGGCTATCAGCCCCAGCATTTT.

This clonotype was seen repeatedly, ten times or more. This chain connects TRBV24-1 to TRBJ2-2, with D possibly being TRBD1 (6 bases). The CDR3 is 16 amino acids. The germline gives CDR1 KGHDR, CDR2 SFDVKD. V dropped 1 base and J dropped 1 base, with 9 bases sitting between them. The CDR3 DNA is TGTGCCACCAGTGATTTCCGGGACAAGAACACCGGGGAGCTGTTTTTT. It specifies CATSDFRDKNTGELFF.

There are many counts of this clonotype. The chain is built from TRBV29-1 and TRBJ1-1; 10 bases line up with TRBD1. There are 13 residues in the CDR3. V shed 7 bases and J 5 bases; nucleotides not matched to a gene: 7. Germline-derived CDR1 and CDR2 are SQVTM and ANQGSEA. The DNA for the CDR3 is TGCAGCGCTACGGACAGGGGGGGGACTGAAGCTTTCTTT. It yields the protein CSATDRGGTEAFF.

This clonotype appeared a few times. CDR3 DNA sequence: TGCGCCAGCAGCCCGACCCAGGGACTGAAAATCTCTGGGGCCAACGTCCTGACTTTC. Amino acids: CASSPTQGLKISGANVLTF. J is TRBJ2-6 and V is TRBV5-1; D is perhaps TRBD2 (6 bases). CDR1 is SGHRS, CDR2 YFSETQ, per germline. The CDR3 runs 19 residues. V lost 4 bases and J 0 bases, leaving 20 bases between the germline ends.

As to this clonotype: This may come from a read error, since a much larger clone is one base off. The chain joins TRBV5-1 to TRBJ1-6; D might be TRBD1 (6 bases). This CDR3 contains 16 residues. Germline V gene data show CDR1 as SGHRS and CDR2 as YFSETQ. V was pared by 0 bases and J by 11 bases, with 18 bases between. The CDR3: CASSLGTARGPPPLHF. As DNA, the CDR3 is TGCGCCAGCAGCTTGGGGACAGCTCGGGGCCCTCCACCCCTCCACTTT.

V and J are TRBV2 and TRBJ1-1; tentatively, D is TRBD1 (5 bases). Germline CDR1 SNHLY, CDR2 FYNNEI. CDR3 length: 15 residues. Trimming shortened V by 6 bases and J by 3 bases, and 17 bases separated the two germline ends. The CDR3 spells CASSQGAGGYTEAFF. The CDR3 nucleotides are TGTGCCAGCAGCCAAGGGGCGGGAGGATACACTGAAGCTTTCTTT. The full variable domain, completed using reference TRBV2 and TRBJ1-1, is EPEVTQTPSHQVTQMGQEVILRCVPISNHLYFYWYRQILGQKVEFLVSFYNNEISEKSEIFDDQFSVERPDGSNFTLKIRSTKLEDSAMYFCASSQGAGGYTEAFFGQGTRLTVV.

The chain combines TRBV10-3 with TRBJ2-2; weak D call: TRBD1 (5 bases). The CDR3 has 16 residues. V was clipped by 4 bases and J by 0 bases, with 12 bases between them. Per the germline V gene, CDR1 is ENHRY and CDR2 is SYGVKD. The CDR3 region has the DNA TGTGCCATCAGTGCTGTCAGGGCAGCGAACACCGGGGAGCTGTTTTTT. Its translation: CAISAVRAANTGELFF.

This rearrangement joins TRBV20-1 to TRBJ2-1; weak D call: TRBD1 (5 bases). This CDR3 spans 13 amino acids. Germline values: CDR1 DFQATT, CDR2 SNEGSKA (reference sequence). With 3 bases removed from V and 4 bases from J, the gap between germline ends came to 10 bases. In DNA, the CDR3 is TGCAGTGCTAGGCCGCACAGGTACAATGAGCAGTTCTTC. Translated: CSARPHRYNEQFF.

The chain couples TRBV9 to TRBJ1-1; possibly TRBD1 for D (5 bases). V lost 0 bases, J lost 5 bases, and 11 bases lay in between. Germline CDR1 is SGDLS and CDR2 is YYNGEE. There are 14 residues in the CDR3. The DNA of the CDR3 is TGTGCCAGCAGCGTAGGGGGGTGGTGTACTGAAGCTTTCTTT. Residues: CASSVGGWCTEAFF.

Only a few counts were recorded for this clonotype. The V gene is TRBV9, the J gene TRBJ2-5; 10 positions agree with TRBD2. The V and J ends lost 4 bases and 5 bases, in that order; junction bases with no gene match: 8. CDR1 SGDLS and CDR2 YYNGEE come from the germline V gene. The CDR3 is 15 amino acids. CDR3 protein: CASSSTAGGFETQYF. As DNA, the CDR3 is TGTGCCAGCAGCTCAACAGCGGGGGGGTTCGAGACCCAGTACTTC.